These 23 T cell receptor beta chains were all obtained from the same sample, sequenced in a study of cytomegalovirus exposure and HLA in healthy donors. Both 60 Vbeta primers and 13 Jbeta primers went into the PCR. Clones were read by immunoSEQ multiplex PCR, and TCRdb kept only the in-frame ones, dropping some. This table holds 120,000 or so clones, over 60% found once. The sequenced sample consisted of PBMCs. These receptors were collected from a human donor in good health.

The V call is TRBV6-5, the J call TRBJ1-6; 7 bases map to TRBD1. Unmatched junction bases numbered 4, after V lost 6 bases and J lost 2 bases. The CDR3 is made up of 15 amino acids. Germline V CDR1 and CDR2: MNHEY, SVGAGI. The CDR3 sequence is CASSRQGPYNSPLHF. CDR3 nucleotides: TGTGCCAGCAGCCGACAGGGACCCTATAATTCACCCCTCCACTTT.

The V call is TRBV27, the J call TRBJ2-5; 7 bases align to TRBD2. Germline CDR1 reads MNHEY; CDR2 reads SMNVEV (reference sequence). The CDR3 extends over 14 amino acids. With 6 bases clipped from V and 3 bases from J, the junction kept 7 bases outside the gene matches. The CDR3 here is CASSPERGEETQYF. CDR3 nucleotides: TGTGCCAGCAGCCCCGAGCGGGGAGAAGAGACCCAGTACTTC.

The chain joins TRBV5-1 to TRBJ1-2; tentative D call: TRBD1 (6 bases). This CDR3 is 12 amino acids long. CDR1 SGHRS and CDR2 YFSETQ come from the germline V gene. V was trimmed by 3 bases and J by 6 bases, leaving 9 bases between them. CDR3 sequence reads: CASSWAGDGYTF. The CDR3 DNA is TGCGCCAGCAGCTGGGCAGGGGATGGCTACACCTTC.

V usage is TRBV19 and J usage is TRBJ2-5, with 8 bases that match TRBD2. Germline CDR1 is LNHDA and CDR2 is SQIVND (reference sequence). Unmatched junction bases numbered 8, after V lost 7 bases and J lost 1 base. This CDR3 is built from 15 residues. CDR3 protein: CASNNFAGGQETQYF. Here the CDR3 DNA reads TGTGCCAGTAATAACTTCGCGGGGGGCCAAGAGACCCAGTACTTC.

There are a few counts of this clone. CDR3 sequence reads: CASSHQRQGGQPQHF. The CDR3, as DNA: TGTGCCAGCAGTCATCAGAGACAGGGGGGTCAGCCCCAGCATTTT. V usage is TRBV6-5 and J usage is TRBJ1-5, with TRBD1 identical over 9 bases. V lost 5 bases, J lost 6 bases, and 8 bases stayed unmatched. Germline lookup yields CDR1 MNHEY and CDR2 SVGAGI. The CDR3 totals 15 residues.

The rearrangement joins TRBV5-1 to TRBJ2-4; perhaps TRBD1 as D (5 bases). This CDR3 has 14 amino acids. Trimming removed 4 bases from V and 10 bases from J, with 18 bases in between. Germline CDR1 reads SGHRS; CDR2 reads YFSETQ. The CDR3 region has the DNA TGCGCCAGCAGCCCTACAGGCAACCATGGGATTCAGTACTTC. It specifies CASSPTGNHGIQYF.

The CDR3 is CASSPKPTGYEQYF. CDR3 bases: TGTGCCAGCAGCCCGAAACCGACAGGATACGAGCAGTACTTC. The chain couples TRBV6-6 to TRBJ2-7, with TRBD1 as a possible D gene (6 bases). V lost 6 bases and J lost 4, with 16 bases in between. This CDR3 spans 14 amino acids. Germline V gives CDR1 MNHNY, CDR2 SVGAGI (reference sequence).

The V call is TRBV5-1, the J call TRBJ2-3; TRBD2 matches at 12 bases. The germline V gene has CDR1 SGHRS and CDR2 YFSETQ. There are 14 residues in the CDR3. J lost 5 bases, V lost 4 bases, and 2 bases had no gene match. The DNA of the CDR3 is TGCGCCAGCAGCGAGGGACTAGCGGGAGATACGCAGTATTTT. Protein: CASSEGLAGDTQYF.

The chain uses TRBV29-1 and TRBJ2-2; D is perhaps TRBD1 (6 bases). Germline V gene sequence: CDR1 SQVTM, CDR2 ANQGSEA. Trimming took 4 bases from V and 5 from J, leaving 17 bases between them. This CDR3 spans 15 amino acids. The CDR3 here is CSVVWGRKGTGELFF. The CDR3 nucleotides are TGCAGCGTTGTCTGGGGGCGGAAAGGAACCGGGGAGCTGTTTTTT.

J is TRBJ1-5 and V is TRBV7-9, with D perhaps matching TRBD1 (5 bases). CDR3 length: 14 residues. The germline V gene has CDR1 SEHNR and CDR2 FQNEAQ (reference sequence). V lost 2 bases and J 6 bases, leaving 11 bases between the germline ends. As DNA, the CDR3 is TGTGCCAGCAGCTTACAGGGTCTGGGTCAGCCCCAGCATTTT. It encodes CASSLQGLGQPQHF.

This chain joins TRBV7-8 and TRBJ1-1; a weak D match, TRBD1 (6 bases). The CDR3 contains 16 residues. Per germline, CDR1 SGHVS and CDR2 FQNEAQ. V dropped 0 bases and J dropped 3 bases, with 14 bases sitting between them. Here the CDR3 DNA reads TGTGCCAGCAGCTTAGCCGGACAGCCCGGGTACACTGAAGCTTTCTTT. It translates to CASSLAGQPGYTEAFF. Supplemented by reference TRBV7-8 and TRBJ1-1, the full variable domain reads GAGVSQSPRYKVAKRGQDVALRCDPISGHVSLFWYQQALGQGPEFLTYFQNEAQLDKSGLPSDRFFAERPEGSVSTLKIQRTQQEDSAVYLCASSLAGQPGYTEAFFGQGTRLTVV.

The chain uses TRBV7-8 and TRBJ2-7, with D perhaps matching TRBD2 (5 bases). This CDR3 is built from 14 residues. V lost 5 bases and J 4 bases, leaving 15 bases between the germline ends. Germline CDR1 and CDR2: SGHVS and FQNEAQ. The CDR3 DNA reads TGTGCCAGCAGCCCTCCGGGGTCTTGGTACGAGCAGTACTTC. This sequence encodes CASSPPGSWYEQYF.

V gene TRBV25-1 combines with J gene TRBJ1-6, with D possibly TRBD1 on 5 matching bases. The CDR3 contains 15 residues. Trimming stripped 0 bases from V and 12 bases from J, with 15 bases between. Per the germline V gene, CDR1 is MGHDK and CDR2 is SYGVNS. CDR3 in amino acids: CASSEYRQGRGPLHF. The CDR3 coding sequence is TGTGCCAGCAGTGAATACCGGCAGGGAAGGGGACCCCTCCACTTT. Using reference TRBV25-1 and TRBJ1-6 for the parts outside the CDR3, the full variable domain is EADIYQTPRYLVIGTGKKITLECSQTMGHDKMYWYQQDPGMELHLIHYSYGVNSTEKGDLSSESTVSRIRTEHFPLTLESARPSHTSQYLCASSEYRQGRGPLHFGNGTRLTVT.

This clone showed up just a few times. This chain joins TRBV7-6 and TRBJ2-7; 8 nucleotides align to TRBD2. This CDR3 is built from 15 residues. V lost 5 bases, J lost 6 bases, and 12 bases stayed unmatched. The germline gives CDR1 SGHVS, CDR2 FNYEAQ. CDR3 protein: CASSKSAGTSPEQYF. The CDR3, as DNA: TGTGCCAGCAGCAAGTCAGCCGGGACTAGTCCCGAGCAGTACTTC.

The rearrangement uses TRBV6-5 and TRBJ1-2; D not resolved. In germline, CDR1 is MNHEY, CDR2 SVGAGI. The CDR3 sequence is 14 residues long. V lost 3 bases to trimming and J lost 3 bases, with 11 bases between them. CDR3 sequence reads: CASSYKRGDYGYTF. The CDR3 region has the DNA TGTGCCAGCAGTTATAAGCGCGGGGACTATGGCTACACCTTC.

CDR3 nucleotide sequence: TGTGCCAGCAGTGAAATGGACTCTCGTCTGGGCAATCAGCCCCAGCATTTT. Protein sequence: CASSEMDSRLGNQPQHF. The V gene is TRBV6-1, the J gene TRBJ1-5; D uncertain. Germline CDR1 and CDR2: MNHNS and SASEGT. Deletions cut 2 bases from V and 2 bases from J, with 16 bases between. The CDR3 is made up of 17 amino acids.

This clone was observed a few times. The chain has TRBV5-6 and TRBJ1-2; D gene uncertain. This CDR3 spans 15 amino acids. Germline assignment: CDR1 SGHDT and CDR2 YYEEEE. V dropped 4 bases and J dropped 0 bases, with 13 bases sitting between them. DNA of the CDR3: TGTGCCAGCAGCCCCAACACCCGAACTAACTATGGCTACACCTTC. Amino acids: CASSPNTRTNYGYTF.

The genes are TRBV19 and TRBJ1-4, with TRBD1 matching 7 bases. CDR1 and CDR2 from the germline V gene are LNHDA and SQIVND (reference sequence). V trimming: 0 bases; J trimming: 2 bases; junction bases outside the gene matches: 6. This CDR3 has 17 amino acids. The CDR3 bases are TGTGCCAGTAGTATAGAAGGGGGCAGGGCCACTAATGAAAAACTGTTTTTT. Its translation: CASSIEGGRATNEKLFF.

There are a few counts of this clone. The chain joins TRBV28 to TRBJ2-1; no clear D gene. CDR1 and CDR2 from the germline V gene are MDHEN and SYDVKM. Between the trimmed V and J ends, which lost 6 bases and 0 bases, there was a span of 9 bases. This CDR3 region has 14 residues. CDR3 region: CASRAPNSYNEQFF. The CDR3 DNA is TGTGCCAGCAGGGCCCCGAACTCCTACAATGAGCAGTTCTTC.

A single count supports this clone. The V gene is TRBV5-4, the J gene TRBJ1-4; TRBD1 matches 10 bases. Trimming cost V 1 base and J 0 bases; bases outside gene matches: 12. The V gene's germline CDR1 is SGHNT and CDR2 YYREEE (reference sequence). The CDR3 extends over 20 amino acids. For the CDR3, the DNA is TGTGCCAGCAGCTTGTCTCGCGGGACAGGGGCGATCTCAACTAATGAAAAACTGTTTTTT. Translated: CASSLSRGTGAISTNEKLFF.

This rearrangement joins TRBV29-1 to TRBJ1-1; D is unclear. The CDR3 contains 12 residues. V lost 4 bases, J lost 2 bases, and 8 bases lay in between. Germline V lookup: CDR1 SQVTM, CDR2 ANQGSEA. The CDR3 reads CSVGAPNTEAFF. The CDR3 coding sequence is TGCAGCGTTGGAGCGCCAAACACTGAAGCTTTCTTT.

The V and J genes are TRBV2 and TRBJ1-5, with D possibly being TRBD1 (5 bases). Germline V gives CDR1 SNHLY, CDR2 FYNNEI. The germline V and J ends were trimmed by 4 bases and 1 base, with 11 bases remaining between them. This CDR3 is 15 amino acids long. The CDR3 DNA reads as TGTGCCAGCAGTGCGATCAGGGCAAGCAATCAGCCCCAGCATTTT. This translates into CASSAIRASNQPQHF.

This clone was recorded a few times. J is TRBJ2-7 and V is TRBV4-1; possibly TRBD2 for D (5 bases). This CDR3 has 13 amino acids. The germline V and J ends were trimmed by 2 bases and 7 bases, with 12 bases remaining between them. Per germline, CDR1 MGHRA and CDR2 YSYEKL. CDR3 DNA: TGCGCCAGCAGCCAAATACGGGGTTTGGAGCAGTACTTC. This codes for CASSQIRGLEQYF.